This is a list of T cell receptor beta chains from one sample in a study of siplizumab effects on memory and regulatory T cells. Generated by immunoSEQ multiplex PCR, the TCRdb table keeps only in-frame clones and is missing some. The sample contains around 78,000 clones, under 95% of which appear only once. The specimen sequenced was CD8+ T cells sorted from blood. The receptors were gathered from a human donor in good health. The CDR3 runs from the conserved cysteine through the conserved F or W. The D gene is left open where the match is weak. A row's size may be missing; if present it is once, few, many or a size class.

>.|TRBV5-1|.|TRBJ2-2
CASSLSDWGTGELFF
TGCGCCAGCAGCTTGTCTGACTGGGGCACCGGGGAGCTGTTTTTT
>medium-sized|TRBV14|TRBD1|TRBJ2-1
CASSMTGYTYNEQFF
TGTGCCAGCAGCATGACAGGGTACACCTACAATGAGCAGTTCTTC
>.|TRBV14|.|TRBJ2-1
CASSQRDRNEQFF
TGTGCCAGCAGCCAAAGGGACCGTAATGAGCAGTTCTTC
>.|TRBV5-1|.|TRBJ2-1
CASSLVGGTYNEQFF
TGCGCCAGCAGCTTGGTCGGGGGCACCTACAATGAGCAGTTCTTC
>once|TRBV5-6|.|TRBJ1-5
CASSLVGGNQPQHF
TGTGCCAGCAGCTTGGTGGGGGGCAATCAGCCCCAGCATTTT
>once|TRBV6-4|TRBD1|TRBJ2-2
CASSATSGDSGELFF
TGTGCCAGCAGTGCGACTTCAGGGGACAGCGGGGAGCTGTTTTTT
>.|TRBV7-9|.|TRBJ2-7
CASTLGGPGDEQYF
TGTGCCAGCACCCTAGGGGGGCCGGGGGACGAGCAGTACTTC
>.|TRBV29-1|.|TRBJ2-7
CSVEGLASNREQYF
TGCAGCGTTGAAGGGCTAGCATCGAATCGCGAGCAGTACTTC
>.|TRBV6-5|.|TRBJ2-3
CASSYTSSADTQYF
TGTGCCAGCAGTTACACTAGTTCGGCAGATACGCAGTATTTT
>.|TRBV4-1|.|TRBJ2-7
CASSHGSDEQYF
TGCGCCAGCAGCCACGGGAGCGACGAGCAGTACTTC
>.|TRBV30|.|TRBJ2-1
CAWEPGATEQFF
TGTGCCTGGGAGCCGGGGGCCACTGAGCAGTTCTTC
>.|TRBV7-3|TRBD2|TRBJ2-3
CASSPAGGTDTQYF
TGTGCCAGCAGCCCAGCGGGGGGCACAGATACGCAGTATTTT
>.|TRBV6-5|.|TRBJ2-7
CASSYLAGTYEQYF
TGTGCCAGCAGTTACCTGGCAGGGACCTACGAGCAGTACTTC
>few|TRBV29-1|TRBD2|TRBJ2-1
CSVWGGGNEQFF
TGCAGCGTTTGGGGGGGTGGGAATGAGCAGTTCTTC
>.|TRBV25-1|.|TRBJ2-2
CASSGQSYLANTGELFF
TGTGCCAGCAGTGGCCAATCATACCTCGCGAACACCGGGGAGCTGTTTTTT
>.|TRBV7-9|.|TRBJ1-2
CASSAVTRGNSRYGYTF
TGTGCCAGCAGCGCAGTCACCAGGGGAAACTCTCGCTATGGCTACACCTTC
>.|TRBV19|.|TRBJ1-5
CASSTTEGVQPQHF
TGTGCCAGTAGTACCACGGAAGGGGTACAGCCCCAGCATTTT
>.|TRBV7-9|.|TRBJ2-1
CASSLTTGENEQFF
TGTGCCAGCAGCCTAACGACGGGGGAGAATGAGCAGTTCTTC
>.|TRBV15|TRBD1|TRBJ1-5
CATSGGQGNQPQHF
TGTGCCACCAGCGGCGGACAGGGAAATCAGCCCCAGCATTTT
>.|TRBV4-1|.|TRBJ2-7
CASSVRTSSYEQYF
TGCGCCAGCAGCGTACGGACCTCATCCTACGAGCAGTACTTC
>.|TRBV5-1|TRBD2|TRBJ2-1
CASSLASGGALEQFF
TGCGCCAGCAGCTTGGCTAGCGGGGGGGCCCTTGAGCAGTTCTTC
>once|TRBV5-6|.|TRBJ1-5
CASSFHGFNQPQHF
TGTGCCAGCAGCTTTCACGGATTCAATCAGCCCCAGCATTTT
>few|TRBV29-1|.|TRBJ1-1
CSVRSGLNTEAFF
TGCAGCGTTAGATCCGGACTTAACACTGAAGCTTTCTTT
>.|TRBV5-1|.|TRBJ1-3
CASSPQGSSGNTIYF
TGCGCCAGCAGCCCGCAAGGGAGCTCTGGAAACACCATATATTTT
>.|TRBV7-2|.|TRBJ1-2
CASSLVNGPIHYGYTF
TGTGCCAGCAGCTTAGTAAACGGCCCGATTCACTATGGCTACACCTTC
>.|TRBV5-4|.|TRBJ2-7
CASSDRARGGLGREQYF
TGTGCCAGCAGCGACAGGGCCCGGGGCGGCTTAGGGAGGGAGCAGTACTTC
>.|TRBV4-2|.|TRBJ2-3
CASRHRGGDTDTQYF
TGTGCCAGCAGGCACAGGGGGGGGGACACAGATACGCAGTATTTT
>few|TRBV29-1|.|TRBJ2-3
CSVGTGLTDTQYF
TGCAGCGTTGGTACAGGACTCACAGATACGCAGTATTTT
>.|TRBV4-1|TRBD1|TRBJ1-1
CASSPNPTGEAEAFF
TGCGCCAGCAGCCCTAACCCGACAGGGGAAGCTGAAGCTTTCTTT
>.|TRBV5-1|.|TRBJ1-5
CASSPTGVLGDSNQPQHF
TGCGCCAGCAGCCCCACAGGAGTCTTAGGTGATAGCAATCAGCCCCAGCATTTT
>.|TRBV2|TRBD1|TRBJ1-5
CATKTGAYSNQPQHF
TGTGCCACTAAGACAGGGGCTTATAGCAATCAGCCCCAGCATTTT